What follows are 18 T cell receptor beta chains derived from one specimen sequenced in a study of T-cell memory formation after mild COVID-19. MiXCR, applied by TCRdb to the 5' RACE reads, yields one record per CDR3 protein. The table lists about 360,000 distinct CDR3 sequences, approximately 15% of them singletons. The sequenced sample consisted of PBMCs or a T cell subset sorted from them (not recorded which). These receptors came from a man aged 18 to 35 who had mild COVID-19 (a few samples of this study predate the infection). Cell type and time point are not known.

This clonotype has just a few counts. This chain uses TRBV28 with TRBJ2-4; 10 nucleotides agree with TRBD1. The CDR3 is made up of 18 amino acids. From germline, CDR1 is MDHEN and CDR2 SYDVKM. J gave up 5 bases and V 6 bases, and 16 bases lay outside the gene matches. CDR3 nucleotide sequence: TGTGCCAGCAGGTCCGGGACAGGGGAATGGGGTGAACAAAACATTCAGTACTTC. This sequence encodes CASRSGTGEWGEQNIQYF.

V and J are TRBV28 and TRBJ1-1, with 7 bases matching TRBD1. The germline CDR1 and CDR2 sequences are MDHEN and SYDVKM. The CDR3 sequence is 15 residues long. Trimming took 3 bases from V and 10 from J; bases not matched to a gene: 14. The CDR3 loop is CASSLNRGRRAVAFF. CDR3 DNA: TGTGCCAGCAGTTTGAACAGGGGCAGGAGGGCTGTAGCTTTCTTT.

This clonotype occurred a few times. J is TRBJ2-3 and V is TRBV7-9; 11 positions match TRBD2. Germline trimming cut 6 bases from V and 6 bases from J; bases unmatched to any gene: 5. The germline V gene encodes CDR1 SEHNR and CDR2 FQNEAQ (reference sequence). CDR3 length: 14 amino acids. The CDR3 loop reads CASSVTSGADTQYF. The CDR3 bases are TGTGCCAGCAGTGTGACTAGCGGGGCTGATACGCAGTATTTT.

This clonotype was observed a handful of times. This rearrangement joins TRBV5-1 to TRBJ1-1; 9 bases line up with TRBD1. The CDR3 spans 15 residues. CDR1 is SGHRS, CDR2 YFSETQ, per germline. The ends lost 4 bases at V and 5 bases at J; junction bases unmatched: 9. The CDR3 sequence is CASSGGTGRGTEAFF. In DNA form, the CDR3 reads TGCGCCAGCAGCGGGGGGACAGGGCGCGGAACTGAAGCTTTCTTT.

This clonotype has ten or more counts. V is TRBV3-1 and J is TRBJ2-1; 8 positions match TRBD2. The CDR3 is made up of 19 amino acids. The J segment lost 3 bases and the V segment lost 0 bases, leaving 13 bases of the junction unmatched. Germline V gives CDR1 LGHDT, CDR2 YNNKEL (reference sequence). The CDR3: CASSQDIRETSEFYNEQFF. As DNA, the CDR3 is TGTGCCAGCAGCCAAGATATCAGGGAGACTAGCGAGTTCTACAATGAGCAGTTCTTC.

This clonotype has more than one count but fewer than ten. The V call is TRBV30, the J call TRBJ2-7; D remains ambiguous. V lost 0 bases and J 2 bases, leaving 8 bases between the germline ends. Germline lookup yields CDR1 GTSNPN and CDR2 SVGIG (reference sequence). The CDR3 contains 13 residues. The CDR3 loop reads CAWSVSSPYEQYF. In DNA, the CDR3 is TGTGCCTGGAGTGTAAGTTCACCCTACGAGCAGTACTTC.

This clonotype was found many times. The chain uses TRBV5-1 and TRBJ2-7; D not resolved. V was pared by 0 bases and J by 5 bases, with 6 bases between. CDR1 SGHRS and CDR2 YFSETQ come from the germline V gene. The CDR3 sequence is 12 residues long. The CDR3 protein is CASSLVENEQYF. The DNA for the CDR3 is TGCGCCAGCAGCTTGGTCGAGAACGAGCAGTACTTC.

This clonotype was observed a handful of times. The chain carries TRBV7-9 and TRBJ2-7; D might be TRBD1 (6 bases). This CDR3 is built from 14 residues. Germline lookup yields CDR1 SEHNR and CDR2 FQNEAQ (reference sequence). The ends were cut back, 5 bases at V and 11 bases at J, with 22 bases in the middle. The CDR3 DNA is TGTGCCAGCAGCACTGGACAGCAATCTACGATGGAGTACTTC. It translates to CASSTGQQSTMEYF.

This chain links TRBV6-2 or TRBV6-3 with TRBJ1-6; the D is unclear. V dropped 5 bases and J dropped 9 bases, with 14 bases sitting between them. The germline gives CDR1 MNHEY, CDR2 SVGEGT. CDR3 size: 14 residues. CDR3 loop: CASSSLTLLSPLHF. DNA for the CDR3: TGTGCCAGCAGTAGTCTGACGCTCCTTTCACCCCTCCACTTT.

This clonotype was seen more than once but under ten times. The chain has TRBV2 and TRBJ2-3, with D hard to call. The CDR3 consists of 16 residues. Trimming shortened V by 0 bases and J by 1 base, and 11 bases separated the two germline ends. Per the germline V gene, CDR1 is SNHLY and CDR2 is FYNNEI. The CDR3 DNA follows: TGTGCCAGCAGTGAAGCATGGCGGATCGGCACAGATACGCAGTATTTT. It specifies CASSEAWRIGTDTQYF.

This clonotype was detected ten times or more. The chain carries TRBV7-9 and TRBJ2-3, with TRBD2 matching 11 bases. The length of the CDR3 is 16 residues. The germline V gene encodes CDR1 SEHNR and CDR2 FQNEAQ (reference sequence). The ends lost 4 bases at V and 2 bases at J; junction bases unmatched: 5. CDR3 amino acids: CASSSWTSGFTDTQYF. The CDR3 nucleotides read TGTGCCAGCAGCTCTTGGACTAGCGGGTTCACAGATACGCAGTATTTT.

This clonotype was detected a few times. The CDR3 reads CASSQSLSAEQETQYF. In nucleotides, the CDR3 is TGTGCCAGCAGCCAGTCGCTTTCGGCGGAGCAAGAGACCCAGTACTTC. J is TRBJ2-5 and V is TRBV3-1; unclear D gene. The V and J ends lost 3 bases and 2 bases respectively, with 16 bases between them. Germline-derived CDR1 and CDR2 are LGHDT and YNNKEL (reference sequence). The CDR3 is 16 amino acids.

Only a few counts were recorded for this clonotype. The V call is TRBV7-6, the J call TRBJ2-1, with D perhaps matching TRBD1 or TRBD2 (5 bases each). Germline CDR1 is SGHVS and CDR2 is FNYEAQ. The length of the CDR3 is 17 residues. The V end lost 0 bases, the J end lost 1 base, and 13 bases lay between the germline ends. The CDR3: CASSLARPGTSYNEQFF. The CDR3 nucleotides read TGTGCCAGCAGCTTAGCTCGTCCAGGGACGTCCTACAATGAGCAGTTCTTC.

This clonotype showed up just a few times. The rearrangement links TRBV29-1 to TRBJ1-3; D not certain. The CDR3 totals 12 residues. The V end was cut by 4 bases, the J end by 7 bases, with 11 bases between. The V gene's germline CDR1 is SQVTM and CDR2 ANQGSEA. The CDR3 loop is CSVVTGWNTIYF. CDR3 DNA: TGCAGCGTTGTTACCGGATGGAACACCATATATTTT.

This clonotype came up a few times. The chain links TRBV5-1 to TRBJ1-4, with TRBD1 matching over 10 bases. The V gene end was trimmed by 4 bases and the J gene end by 5 bases; junction bases not matched to a gene: 2. In germline, CDR1 is SGHRS, CDR2 YFSETQ. The CDR3 has 14 amino acids. CDR3 in DNA: TGCGCCAGCAGCCCGACAGGGGGCAATGAAAAACTGTTTTTT. This gives the protein CASSPTGGNEKLFF. Full variable domain (remainder filled in from reference TRBV5-1 and TRBJ1-4): KAGVTQTPRYLIKTRGQQVTLSCSPISGHRSVSWYQQTPGQGLQFLFEYFSETQRNKGNFPGRFSGRQFSNSRSEMNVSTLELGDSALYLCASSPTGGNEKLFFGSGTQLSVL.

The chain has TRBV20-1 and TRBJ2-7; D is uncertain. CDR1 is DFQATT and CDR2 is SNEGSKA in the germline V gene (reference sequence). Trimming took 3 bases from V and 4 from J, leaving 7 bases between them. The CDR3 spans 11 residues. CDR3 amino acids: CSASWGYEQYV. The CDR3 DNA reads as TGCAGTGCTAGTTGGGGATACGAGCAGTACGTC.

The chain has TRBV5-6 and TRBJ1-5, with D tentatively TRBD1 (5 bases). The germline V and J ends were trimmed by 4 bases and 8 bases, with 19 bases remaining between them. Germline V gene data show CDR1 as SGHDT and CDR2 as YYEEEE. CDR3 size: 15 residues. The CDR3 DNA reads as TGTGCCAGCAGCGAGAGGTGGGGACCAAAGGAGCCCCAGCATTTT. It translates to CASSERWGPKEPQHF.

The V gene is TRBV7-9, the J gene TRBJ1-2, with a tentative D call TRBD1 (5 bases). CDR1 SEHNR and CDR2 FQNEAQ come from the germline V gene (reference sequence). Trimming shortened V by 1 base and J by 4 bases, and 16 bases separated the two germline ends. The CDR3 extends over 16 amino acids. CDR3 in amino acids: CASSLGRGSHGYGYTF. CDR3 DNA sequence: TGTGCCAGCAGCTTAGGGCGGGGGAGCCACGGCTATGGCTACACCTTC. Looking up the rest from reference TRBV7-9 and TRBJ1-2 gives the full variable domain: DTGVSQNPRHKITKRGQNVTFRCDPISEHNRLYWYRQTLGQGPEFLTYFQNEAQLEKSRLLSDRFSAERPKGSFSTLEIQRTEQGDSAMYLCASSLGRGSHGYGYTFGSGTRLTVV.